Only a few counts were recorded for the clone carrying this TCR beta chain. Its cognate antigen is unknown. Each CDR3 protein gets one entry after TCRdb re-called the 5' RACE reads with MiXCR. The repertoire holds more than 350,000 distinct CDR3 sequences, 15% to 20% seen once, with 20% to 25% in the top ten. The data originate from a study of T-cell memory formation after mild COVID-19. Study information: TCR clusters mostly belonged to single donors. General study results and limits: CD4+ contracting clones lay mainly in CM and EM, CD8+ ones in EMRA. For second-wave clones that peaked at day 37, SARS-CoV-2 specificity went unverified. Day 15 to 85 contracting clones showed balanced CD4/CD8; later expanders leaned CD4+.

CDR1 is MNHEY and CDR2 is SVGEGT in the germline V gene. Losses at the gene ends were 6 bases for V and 8 bases for J; bases not matched to a gene: 9. This CDR3 has 15 residues. The TCR was taken from a man aged 18 to 30 who had mild COVID-19 (a few samples of this study predate the infection). Cell type and time point are not known. V is TRBV6-2 or TRBV6-3 and J is TRBJ2-4, with TRBD1 identical over 11 bases. The sequencing sample was made of PBMCs or a T cell subset sorted from them (not recorded which). CDR3 sequence (DNA): TGTGCCAGCAGACCACTAGGACAGGGGGCGGACATTCAGTACTTC. Its protein product is CASRPLGQGADIQYF.